The 6 T cell receptor beta chains listed next were all sequenced from one sample in a study of cytomegalovirus exposure and HLA in healthy donors. PCR was performed using 60 Vbeta and 13 Jbeta primers. Produced via immunoSEQ multiplex PCR; TCRdb's table is partial and in-frame only. The table has about 200,000 clones, 65% to 85% seen once. Sequenced input: PBMCs. All receptors derive from a boy younger than 10 in good health and CMV-seronegative.

The genes are TRBV9 and TRBJ2-3; possibly TRBD2 for D (6 bases). Per the germline V gene, CDR1 is SGDLS and CDR2 is YYNGEE. V was shortened by 3 bases and J by 2 bases, with 16 bases between the two germline ends. This CDR3 region has 16 residues. Written as DNA, the CDR3 is TGTGCCAGCAGCGGCGGGGTGAGCGCTCTCACAGATACGCAGTATTTT. As protein: CASSGGVSALTDTQYF.

The J gene is TRBJ2-7, the V gene TRBV19; maybe TRBD2 (6 bases). This CDR3 is 15 amino acids long. The germline V gene encodes CDR1 LNHDA and CDR2 SQIVND (reference sequence). V was pared by 3 bases and J by 2 bases, with 14 bases between. CDR3 residues: CASSITAEGTYEQYF. The CDR3 nucleotides read TGTGCCAGTAGTATCACAGCGGAGGGGACCTACGAGCAGTACTTC.

This chain uses TRBV19 with TRBJ1-6; 11 nucleotides align to TRBD1. The CDR3 is 13 residues long. The junction had 3 bases not matched to a gene; V was cut back by 10 bases and J by 7 bases. Germline CDR1 and CDR2: LNHDA and SQIVND (reference sequence). The chain's CDR3 is CATGTGGNSPLHF. For the CDR3, the DNA is TGTGCCACCGGGACAGGGGGGAATTCACCCCTCCACTTT.

This clone was seen a handful of times. The same CDR3 is also encoded by other DNA sequences in this sample. This chain joins TRBV30 and TRBJ2-3; no firm D call. This CDR3 spans 12 amino acids. V lost 3 bases and J lost 0, with 4 bases in between. CDR1 is GTSNPN and CDR2 is SVGIG in the germline V gene (reference sequence). Here the CDR3 reads CAWSPSTDTQYF. CDR3 nucleotides: TGTGCCTGGAGCCCTAGCACAGATACGCAGTATTTT.

This chain connects TRBV7-9 to TRBJ2-7; 9 bases match TRBD1. CDR1 SEHNR and CDR2 FQNEAQ come from the germline V gene (reference sequence). The CDR3 covers 19 residues. V shed 1 base, J shed 2 bases, and the junction held 15 bases outside the gene matches. The CDR3 DNA is TGTGCCAGCAGCTTAGGAGACAGGGGGTCTAGCGTGAATCCCTACGAGCAGTACTTC. Residues: CASSLGDRGSSVNPYEQYF.

The sample holds a few counts of this clone. The rearrangement uses TRBV7-2 and TRBJ1-4; a possible D gene is TRBD1 (6 bases). Between the trimmed V and J ends, which lost 4 bases and 8 bases, there was a span of 17 bases. The germline gives CDR1 SGHTA, CDR2 FQGNSA. CDR3 size: 15 residues. The CDR3 here is CASSSDGAGGEKLFF. CDR3 DNA: TGTGCCAGCAGCTCAGACGGTGCTGGGGGCGAAAAACTGTTTTTT.